The T cell receptor beta chain described here comes from a study of Ad26.COV2.S vaccination and SARS-CoV-2 variants. The data were produced by immunoSEQ multiplex PCR, yet TCRdb's version contains in-frame clones alone and is incomplete. This table holds roughly 180,000 clones, 87% found once. A note on this clone: Its antigen is not known.

Findings of the study overall: Measurements of TCR breadth and depth may have given underestimates of the total T cell responses. Vaccine recipients surpassed placebo recipients in spike-specific TCR breadth. Substantial breadth in spike-specific CD8+ and CD4+ T cell responses was reportedly seen after vaccination. Vaccine recipients and placebo recipients showed similar non-spike TCR breadth.

J gave up 3 bases and V 9 bases, and 5 bases lay outside the gene matches. The CDR3 is 12 amino acids. Germline V gene data show CDR1 as SNHLY and CDR2 as FYNNEI. The sequenced sample was peripheral blood, obtained after recovery from COVID-19. The sequence came from a human donor who had recovered from COVID-19. This sequence joins TRBV2 and TRBJ2-7, with TRBD2 matching 7 bases. CDR3 bases: TGTGCCAGTGGGGGGGAGTACTACGAGCAGTACTTC. Translating it yields CASGGEYYEQYF.